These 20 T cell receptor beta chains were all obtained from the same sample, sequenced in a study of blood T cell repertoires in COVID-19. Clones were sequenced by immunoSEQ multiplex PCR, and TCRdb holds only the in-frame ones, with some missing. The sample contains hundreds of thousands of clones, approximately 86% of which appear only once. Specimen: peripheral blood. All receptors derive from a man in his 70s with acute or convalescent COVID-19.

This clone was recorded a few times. CDR3 protein: CATTSTGPSQYF. CDR3 in DNA: TGTGCCACTACTTCGACAGGGCCTTCGCAGTACTTC. The rearrangement uses TRBV28 and TRBJ2-7; 7 bases match TRBD1. This CDR3 region has 12 residues. CDR1 is MDHEN and CDR2 is SYDVKM in the germline V gene. Trimming cost V 10 bases and J 9 bases; bases outside gene matches: 12.

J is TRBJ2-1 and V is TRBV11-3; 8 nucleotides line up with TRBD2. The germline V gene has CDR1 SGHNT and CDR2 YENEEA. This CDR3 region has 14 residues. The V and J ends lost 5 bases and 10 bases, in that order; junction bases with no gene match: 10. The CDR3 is CASSPGTRSREQFF. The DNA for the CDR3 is TGTGCCAGCAGCCCCGGGACTAGATCGCGGGAGCAGTTCTTC.

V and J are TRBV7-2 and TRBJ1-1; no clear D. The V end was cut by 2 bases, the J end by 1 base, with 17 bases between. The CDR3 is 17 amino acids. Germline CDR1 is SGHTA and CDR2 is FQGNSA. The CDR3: CASSLSGSWSWNTEAFF. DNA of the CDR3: TGTGCCAGCAGCTTATCCGGATCTTGGAGTTGGAACACTGAAGCTTTCTTT.

CDR3 DNA sequence: TGTGCCAGCAGCTTAACCCCTCAGAGCGGGGGCAACACAGATACGCAGTATTTT. It specifies CASSLTPQSGGNTDTQYF. The gene calls are TRBV7-3 and TRBJ2-3, with 8 bases matching TRBD2. Germline V gene sequence: CDR1 SGHTA, CDR2 FQGTGA. The CDR3 spans 18 residues. V gave up 0 bases and J gave up 2 bases; unmatched junction bases: 10.

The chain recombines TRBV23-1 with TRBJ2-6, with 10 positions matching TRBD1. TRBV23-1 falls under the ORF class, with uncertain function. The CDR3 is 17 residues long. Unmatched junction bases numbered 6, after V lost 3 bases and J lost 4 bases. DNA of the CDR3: TGCGCCAGCAGTCAGTCCGACAGGGGGCGGGGGGCCAACGTCCTGACTTTC. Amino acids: CASSQSDRGRGANVLTF.

The CDR3 region is CASSLRQENYNEQFF. The CDR3 DNA is TGTGCCAGCAGCTTGCGCCAGGAAAACTACAATGAGCAGTTCTTC. V gene TRBV5-4 combines with J gene TRBJ2-1; D ambiguous. V lost 1 base and J 3 bases, leaving 11 bases between the germline ends. This CDR3 comprises 15 residues. Looked up from germline, CDR1 is SGHNT and CDR2 is YYREEE (reference sequence). The whole variable domain, remainder taken from reference TRBV5-4 and TRBJ2-1, is ETGVTQSPTHLIKTRGQQVTLRCSSQSGHNTVSWYQQALGQGPQFIFQYYREEENGRGNFPPRFSGLQFPNYSSELNVNALELDDSALYLCASSLRQENYNEQFFGPGTRLTVL.

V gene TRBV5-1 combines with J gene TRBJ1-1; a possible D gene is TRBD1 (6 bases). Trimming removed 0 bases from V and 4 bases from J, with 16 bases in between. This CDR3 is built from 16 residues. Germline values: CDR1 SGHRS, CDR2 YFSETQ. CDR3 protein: CASSLGLQGLGTEAFF. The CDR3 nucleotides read TGCGCCAGCAGCTTGGGCCTACAGGGTCTGGGCACTGAAGCTTTCTTT.

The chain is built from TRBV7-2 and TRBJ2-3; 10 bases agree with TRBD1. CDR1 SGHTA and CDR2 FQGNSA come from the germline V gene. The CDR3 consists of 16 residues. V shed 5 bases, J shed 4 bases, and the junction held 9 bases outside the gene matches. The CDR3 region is CASSTRDRGSPDTQYF. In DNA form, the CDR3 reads TGTGCCAGCAGCACCCGGGACAGGGGCTCCCCAGATACGCAGTATTTT. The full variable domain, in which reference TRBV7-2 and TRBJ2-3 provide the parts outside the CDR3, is GAGVSQSPSNKVTEKGKDVELRCDPISGHTALYWYRQSLGQGLEFLIYFQGNSAPDKSGLPSDRFSAERTGGSVSTLTIQRTQQEDSAVYLCASSTRDRGSPDTQYFGPGTRLTVL.

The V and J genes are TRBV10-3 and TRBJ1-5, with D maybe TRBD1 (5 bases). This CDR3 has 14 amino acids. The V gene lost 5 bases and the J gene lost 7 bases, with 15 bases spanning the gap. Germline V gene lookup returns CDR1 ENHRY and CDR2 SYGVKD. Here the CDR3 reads CAISSTVRGQPQHF. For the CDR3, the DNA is TGTGCCATCAGTTCGACAGTTAGGGGACAGCCCCAGCATTTT.

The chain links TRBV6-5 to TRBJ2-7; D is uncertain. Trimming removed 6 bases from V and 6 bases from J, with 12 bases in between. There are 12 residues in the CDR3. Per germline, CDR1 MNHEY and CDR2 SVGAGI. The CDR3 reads CASRAVLLEQYF. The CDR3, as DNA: TGTGCCAGCAGGGCGGTCCTTCTCGAGCAGTACTTC.

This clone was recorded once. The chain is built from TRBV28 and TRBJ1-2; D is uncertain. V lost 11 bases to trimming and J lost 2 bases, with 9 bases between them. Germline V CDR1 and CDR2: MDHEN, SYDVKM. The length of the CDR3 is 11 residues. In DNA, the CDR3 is TGTGCCTGCGGGGTAAACTATGGCTACACCTTC. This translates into CACGVNYGYTF.

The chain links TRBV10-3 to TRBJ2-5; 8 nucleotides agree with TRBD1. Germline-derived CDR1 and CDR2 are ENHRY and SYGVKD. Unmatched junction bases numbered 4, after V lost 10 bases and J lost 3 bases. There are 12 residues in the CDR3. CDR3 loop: CATSDREETQYF. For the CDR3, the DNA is TGTGCCACTTCGGACAGGGAAGAGACCCAGTACTTC.

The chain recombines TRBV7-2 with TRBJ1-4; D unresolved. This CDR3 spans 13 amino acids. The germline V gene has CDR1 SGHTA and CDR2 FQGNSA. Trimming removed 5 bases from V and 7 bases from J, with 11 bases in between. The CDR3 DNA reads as TGTGCCAGCAGCCCAGAATCAAGTGAAAAACTGTTTTTT. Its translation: CASSPESSEKLFF.

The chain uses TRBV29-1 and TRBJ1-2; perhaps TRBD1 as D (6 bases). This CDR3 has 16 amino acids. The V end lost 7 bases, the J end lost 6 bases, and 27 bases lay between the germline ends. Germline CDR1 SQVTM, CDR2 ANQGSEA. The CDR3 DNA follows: TGCAGCGCTGGGGACAATGGACAGTTCCGCCTGGATGGCTACACCTTC. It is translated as CSAGDNGQFRLDGYTF.

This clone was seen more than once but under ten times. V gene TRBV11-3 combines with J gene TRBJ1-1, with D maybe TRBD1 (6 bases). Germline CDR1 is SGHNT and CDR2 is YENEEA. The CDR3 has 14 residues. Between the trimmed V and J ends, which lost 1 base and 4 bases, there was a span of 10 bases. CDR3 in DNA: TGTGCCAGCAGCTTAGGTGGGGGGGCCACTGAAGCTTTCTTT. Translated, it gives CASSLGGGATEAFF. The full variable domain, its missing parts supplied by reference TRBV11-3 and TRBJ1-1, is EAGVVQSPRYKIIEKKQPVAFWCNPISGHNTLYWYLQNLGQGPELLIRYENEEAVDDSQLPKDRFSAERLKGVDSTLKIQPAELGDSAVYLCASSLGGGATEAFFGQGTRLTVV.

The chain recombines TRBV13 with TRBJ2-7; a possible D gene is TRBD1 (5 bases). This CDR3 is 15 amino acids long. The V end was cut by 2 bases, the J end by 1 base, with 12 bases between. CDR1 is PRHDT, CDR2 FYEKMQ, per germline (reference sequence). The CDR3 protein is CASSLKWGPSYEQYF. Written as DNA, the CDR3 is TGTGCCAGCAGCTTAAAGTGGGGCCCATCCTACGAGCAGTACTTC.

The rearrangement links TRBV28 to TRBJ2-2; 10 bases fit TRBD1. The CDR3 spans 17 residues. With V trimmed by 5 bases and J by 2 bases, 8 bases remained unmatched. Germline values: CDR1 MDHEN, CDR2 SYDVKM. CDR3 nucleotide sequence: TGTGCCAGCAGTCCAAGGACAGGGGGGCTTAACACCGGGGAGCTGTTTTTT. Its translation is CASSPRTGGLNTGELFF.

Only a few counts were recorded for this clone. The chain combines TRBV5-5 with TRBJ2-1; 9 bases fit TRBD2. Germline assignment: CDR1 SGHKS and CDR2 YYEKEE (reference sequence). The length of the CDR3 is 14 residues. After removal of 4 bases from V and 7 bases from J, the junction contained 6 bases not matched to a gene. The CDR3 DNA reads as TGTGCCAGCAGCCCTCTAGCGGGGAGAAATGAGCAGTTCTTC. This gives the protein CASSPLAGRNEQFF.

The chain's CDR3 is CASSFYQTGPGFF. In DNA, the CDR3 is TGTGCCAGCAGCTTCTACCAGACAGGGCCCGGTTTCTTT. The rearrangement joins TRBV7-9 to TRBJ1-1; 7 bases agree with TRBD1. Trimming removed 3 bases from V and 13 bases from J; junction bases left unmatched: 11. Germline CDR1 SEHNR, CDR2 FQNEAQ (reference sequence). The CDR3 spans 13 residues.

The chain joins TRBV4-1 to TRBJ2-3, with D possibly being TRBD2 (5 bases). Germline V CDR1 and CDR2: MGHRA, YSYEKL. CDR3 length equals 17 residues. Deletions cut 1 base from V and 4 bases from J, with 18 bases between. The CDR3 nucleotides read TGCGCCAGCAGCCAAGGGATACGGAGGTCAGGAGCAGATACGCAGTATTTT. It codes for CASSQGIRRSGADTQYF.